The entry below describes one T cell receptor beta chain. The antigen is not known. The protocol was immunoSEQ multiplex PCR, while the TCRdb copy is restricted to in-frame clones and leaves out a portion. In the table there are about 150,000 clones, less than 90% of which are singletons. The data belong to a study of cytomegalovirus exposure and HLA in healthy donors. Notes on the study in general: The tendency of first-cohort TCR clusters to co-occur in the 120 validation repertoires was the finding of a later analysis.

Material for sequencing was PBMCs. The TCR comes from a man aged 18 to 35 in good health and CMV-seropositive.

The CDR3 is CAGDTTSPGNTIYF. The CDR3 coding sequence is TGTGCCGGGGACACCACTTCACCTGGAAACACCATATATTTT. The chain links TRBV30 to TRBJ1-3, with D tentatively TRBD1 (6 bases). Germline loops: CDR1 GTSNPN, CDR2 SVGIG (reference sequence). Trimming pared 8 bases from V and 2 bases from J, leaving 16 bases between. This CDR3 has 14 residues.